Presented here are 20 T cell receptor beta chains from one specimen sequenced in a study of human T cells and chemical hapten exposure. Each CDR3 protein is one row after TCRdb ran MiXCR on the RACE reads. The sample holds more than 80,000 distinct CDR3 sequences, approximately 11% seen once. Time point specified: pre-sensitization, week 0. Treatment reported: therapeutic diphenylcyclopropenone sensitization with weekly scalp DPC. The specimen comprised whole blood, sampled in connection with sensitization to the hapten diphenylcyclopropenone (DPC). The source is a woman aged 60-75 years with alopecia areata. Some clones in this sample may be carry-over from other donors' samples.

This clonotype was detected a few times. V usage is TRBV7-9 and J usage is TRBJ1-1; D gene uncertain. Trimming removed 7 bases from V and 2 bases from J, with 11 bases in between. This CDR3 is built from 13 residues. Germline CDR1 is SEHNR and CDR2 is FQNEAQ (reference sequence). This CDR3 is CASTIHQNTEAFF. The CDR3 DNA reads as TGTGCCAGCACCATACACCAAAACACTGAAGCTTTCTTT.

The V gene is TRBV28, the J gene TRBJ2-7; the D call may be TRBD1 or TRBD2 (5 bases each). The CDR3 spans 13 residues. Trimming cost V 3 bases and J 4 bases, with 10 bases left between them. CDR1 is MDHEN and CDR2 is SYDVKM in the germline V gene. The CDR3 coding sequence is TGTGCCAGCAGTTTGGGACGGATGTACGAGCAGTACTTC. It specifies CASSLGRMYEQYF.

The chain joins TRBV6-2 or TRBV6-3 to TRBJ2-5; 9 nucleotides align to TRBD2. Germline CDR1 MNHEY, CDR2 SVGEGT. With 2 bases clipped from V and 5 bases from J, the junction kept 6 bases outside the gene matches. CDR3 length equals 15 residues. The CDR3: CASSYGRGGRETQYF. Here the CDR3 DNA reads TGTGCCAGCAGTTACGGGCGGGGGGGCCGCGAGACCCAGTACTTC.

In its sample, this clonotype was seen many times. The V and J genes are TRBV7-2 and TRBJ2-7; 9 nucleotides match TRBD2. Looked up from germline, CDR1 is SGHTA and CDR2 is FQGNSA. The CDR3 is 15 amino acids. The trim removed 0 bases at V and 4 bases at J, leaving 4 bases unmatched. The CDR3 reads CASSLAPSGAYEQYF. CDR3 coding DNA: TGTGCCAGCAGCTTAGCACCTAGCGGGGCTTACGAGCAGTACTTC. The full variable domain, in which reference TRBV7-2 and TRBJ2-7 provide the parts outside the CDR3, is GAGVSQSPSNKVTEKGKDVELRCDPISGHTALYWYRQSLGQGLEFLIYFQGNSAPDKSGLPSDRFSAERTGGSVSTLTIQRTQQEDSAVYLCASSLAPSGAYEQYFGPGTRLTVT.

This clonotype appeared a few times. The V and J genes are TRBV6-6 and TRBJ2-1; 11 bases agree with TRBD2. The CDR3 contains 16 residues. CDR1 and CDR2 from the germline V gene are MNHNY and SVGAGI (reference sequence). The ends lost 6 bases at V and 4 bases at J; junction bases unmatched: 8. The chain's CDR3 is CASRRFSGGAYNEQFF. CDR3 bases: TGTGCCAGCAGACGTTTTAGCGGGGGGGCTTACAATGAGCAGTTCTTC.

This clonotype was detected ten times or more. The chain has TRBV10-1 and TRBJ1-1, with 7 bases identical to TRBD1. Germline lookup yields CDR1 WNHNN and CDR2 SYGVQD (reference sequence). The CDR3 is 15 amino acids. The ends lost 0 bases at V and 0 bases at J; junction bases unmatched: 1. The CDR3 region is CASSESQGVNTEAFF. In nucleotides, the CDR3 is TGCGCCAGCAGTGAGTCGCAGGGGGTGAACACTGAAGCTTTCTTT.

This clonotype was seen ten or more times. The chain couples TRBV29-1 to TRBJ2-2; tentatively, D is TRBD1 (6 bases). The CDR3 has 14 residues. V dropped 6 bases and J dropped 2 bases, with 13 bases sitting between them. Per the germline V gene, CDR1 is SQVTM and CDR2 is ANQGSEA. The CDR3 DNA reads as TGCAGCGTACGGCTACAGGGAAACACCGGGGAGCTGTTTTTT. Protein sequence: CSVRLQGNTGELFF.

This clonotype was counted between two and nine times. This sequence joins TRBV7-9 and TRBJ2-7; 8 bases map to TRBD1. V lost 5 bases to trimming and J lost 5 bases; unmatched junction nucleotides: 8. The germline CDR1 and CDR2 sequences are SEHNR and FQNEAQ (reference sequence). This CDR3 region has 14 residues. CDR3 sequence (DNA): TGTGCCAGCAGCGAAACGACAGGGGTCGACGAGCAGTACTTC. This gives the protein CASSETTGVDEQYF. Together with reference TRBV7-9 and TRBJ2-7, the CDR3 gives the full variable domain: DTGVSQNPRHKITKRGQNVTFRCDPISEHNRLYWYRQTLGQGPEFLTYFQNEAQLEKSRLLSDRFSAERPKGSFSTLEIQRTEQGDSAMYLCASSETTGVDEQYFGPGTRLTVT.

The chain links TRBV10-2 to TRBJ2-3; D tentatively reads TRBD1 or TRBD2 (6 bases each). Germline-derived CDR1 and CDR2 are WSHSY and SAAADI. Trimming took 2 bases from V and 8 from J, leaving 17 bases between them. The CDR3 has 15 amino acids. Here the CDR3 reads CASSERGTLGVTQYF. DNA for the CDR3: TGCGCCAGCAGTGAGAGGGGGACTTTGGGAGTTACGCAGTATTTT.

Only a few counts were recorded for this clonotype. The chain has TRBV7-8 and TRBJ1-1, with TRBD1 matching over 7 bases. Trimming took 6 bases from V and 0 from J; bases not matched to a gene: 1. Germline V gene sequence: CDR1 SGHVS, CDR2 FQNEAQ. The CDR3 covers 13 residues. This chain's CDR3 is CASRQGMNTEAFF. The CDR3, as DNA: TGTGCCAGCAGACAGGGGATGAACACTGAAGCTTTCTTT.

This clonotype was detected ten times or more. This rearrangement joins TRBV5-5 to TRBJ2-5; tentatively, D is TRBD1 (5 bases). Per the germline V gene, CDR1 is SGHKS and CDR2 is YYEKEE (reference sequence). V dropped 1 base and J dropped 3 bases, with 7 bases sitting between them. This CDR3 region has 13 residues. The CDR3 DNA reads TGTGCCAGCAGCTTGCCAGGGAAAGAGACCCAGTACTTC. Residues: CASSLPGKETQYF.

This clonotype has a count of ten or more. J is TRBJ1-1 and V is TRBV21-1; no check of the table's D call, TRBD1, against the DNA was made. TRBV21-1 is a pseudogene. The CDR3 covers 18 residues. The DNA for the CDR3 is TGTGCCAGCAGCGCCCGCGACAGGGTAGGCCCAACGAACACTGAAGCTTTCTTT. It encodes CASSARDRVGPTNTEAFF.

This clonotype was observed many times. The V and J genes are TRBV29-1 and TRBJ2-7; D is unresolved. V was clipped by 4 bases and J by 0 bases, with 10 bases between them. The germline CDR1 and CDR2 sequences are SQVTM and ANQGSEA. The CDR3 sequence is 13 residues long. CDR3 DNA: TGCAGCGTTGCCTCCTGGAGCTCCTACGAGCAGTACTTC. It is translated as CSVASWSSYEQYF.

There are a few counts of this clonotype. This chain connects TRBV20-1 to TRBJ1-6; possibly TRBD1 for D (5 bases). CDR1 is DFQATT, CDR2 SNEGSKA, per germline (reference sequence). Trimming pared 5 bases from V and 10 bases from J, leaving 18 bases between. This CDR3 has 14 amino acids. The DNA of the CDR3 is TGCAGTGCTGTACGGGGGGTTGTATACTCACCCCTCCACTTT. Translating gives CSAVRGVVYSPLHF.

The chain couples TRBV7-2 to TRBJ2-3; D may match TRBD1 or TRBD2 (5 bases each). The V gene's germline CDR1 is SGHTA and CDR2 FQGNSA. Trimming removed 10 bases at V and 1 base at J, with 12 bases between. The CDR3 sequence is 13 residues long. CDR3 nucleotides: TGTGCCACCGGCCTGGGGGGCACAGATACGCAGTATTTT. This gives the protein CATGLGGTDTQYF.

The chain recombines TRBV20-1 with TRBJ2-3, with TRBD1 identical over 8 bases. V lost 3 bases, J lost 2 bases, and 4 bases stayed unmatched. The CDR3 is 14 residues long. Germline-derived CDR1 and CDR2 are DFQATT and SNEGSKA (reference sequence). In nucleotides, the CDR3 is TGCAGTGCTAGGCTGACAGGGGCCACAGATACGCAGTATTTT. It encodes CSARLTGATDTQYF.

This clonotype has just a few counts. V usage is TRBV7-2 and J usage is TRBJ1-5; weak D call: TRBD1 (5 bases). The length of the CDR3 is 17 residues. In germline, CDR1 is SGHTA, CDR2 FQGNSA. V was pared by 5 bases and J by 5 bases, with 22 bases between. CDR3 protein: CASSPLAGVPSDQPQHF. The DNA for the CDR3 is TGTGCCAGCAGCCCCCTGGCGGGGGTACCTTCGGATCAGCCCCAGCATTTT.

This clonotype showed up many times. The chain couples TRBV4-1 to TRBJ1-6, with D tentatively TRBD1 (5 bases). The germline gives CDR1 MGHRA, CDR2 YSYEKL. The CDR3 runs to 17 residues. Deletions cut 0 bases from V and 7 bases from J, with 16 bases between. CDR3 in DNA: TGCGCCAGCAGCCAAGACTCCTCTCAGGGAGCAAATTCACCCCTCCACTTT. Translated: CASSQDSSQGANSPLHF.

In this sample, this clonotype turned up many times. The chain couples TRBV6-6 to TRBJ1-5; no definite D call. Trimming left V 0 bases short and J 0 bases short, with 9 bases between. The length of the CDR3 is 16 residues. Germline V gene lookup returns CDR1 MNHNY and CDR2 SVGAGI (reference sequence). The CDR3: CASSYSRQFSNQPQHF. CDR3 sequence (DNA): TGTGCCAGCAGTTACTCGAGGCAGTTTAGCAATCAGCCCCAGCATTTT.

This clonotype showed up many times. One end of the junction is discordant with germline, which a read error may explain. This chain links TRBV29-1 with TRBJ1-2; weak D call: TRBD1 (6 bases). Germline assignment: CDR1 SQVTM and CDR2 ANQGSEA. The length of the CDR3 is 10 residues. CDR3 in DNA: TGCAGCGTTGGACCGCGGGACATTCGCTTC. Amino acids: CSVGPRDIRF. The full variable domain, completed using reference TRBV29-1 and TRBJ1-2, is SAVISQKPSRDICQRGTSLTIQCQVDSQVTMMFWYRQQPGQSLTLIATANQGSEATYESGFVIDKFPISRPNLTFSTLTVSNMSPEDSSIYLCSVGPRDIRFGSGTRLTVV.